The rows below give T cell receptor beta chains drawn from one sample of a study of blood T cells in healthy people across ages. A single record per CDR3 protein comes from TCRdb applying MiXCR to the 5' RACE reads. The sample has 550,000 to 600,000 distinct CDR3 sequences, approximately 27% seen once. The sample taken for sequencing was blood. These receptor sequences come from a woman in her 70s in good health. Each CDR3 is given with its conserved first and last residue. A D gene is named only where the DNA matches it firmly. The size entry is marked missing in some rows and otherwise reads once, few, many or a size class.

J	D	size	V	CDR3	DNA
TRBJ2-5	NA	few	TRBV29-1	CSAKGDGKETQYF	TGCAGCGCTAAGGGGGATGGGAAAGAGACCCAGTACTTC
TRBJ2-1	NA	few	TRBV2	CAGSGGRTDRNNEQFF	TGTGCCGGCAGTGGCGGACGAACGGATCGGAACAATGAGCAGTTCTTC
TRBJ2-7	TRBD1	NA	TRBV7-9	CATSDRVAYEQYF	TGTGCCACCAGTGACAGGGTGGCCTACGAGCAGTACTTC
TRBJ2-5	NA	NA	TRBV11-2	CASSGANLETQYF	TGTGCCAGCAGTGGGGCGAATTTGGAGACCCAGTACTTC
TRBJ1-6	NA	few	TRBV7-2	CASSLAVVGAGSPLHF	TGTGCCAGCAGCTTAGCTGTAGTGGGGGCTGGTTCACCCCTCCACTTT
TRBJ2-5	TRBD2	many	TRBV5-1	CASNPGLAAETQYF	TGCGCCAGCAACCCTGGGCTAGCGGCGGAGACCCAGTACTTC
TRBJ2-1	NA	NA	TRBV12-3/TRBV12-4	CASSGEAYRNEQFF	TGTGCCAGCAGCGGGGAGGCTTATAGGAATGAGCAGTTCTTC
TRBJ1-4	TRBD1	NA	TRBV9	CASSVGTGGGSDEKLFF	TGTGCCAGCAGCGTCGGGACAGGGGGTGGGTCCGATGAAAAACTGTTTTTT
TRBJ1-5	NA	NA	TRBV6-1	CASSEADNQPQHF	TGTGCCAGCAGTGAAGCCGACAATCAGCCCCAGCATTTT
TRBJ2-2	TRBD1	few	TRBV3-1	CASSQPGQGRTGELFF	TGTGCCAGCAGCCAGCCGGGACAGGGGAGAACCGGGGAGCTGTTTTTT
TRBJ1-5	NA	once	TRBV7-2	CASSLAGQGTDTQHF	TGTGCCAGCAGCTTAGCAGGGCAGGGTACAGATACGCAGCATTTT
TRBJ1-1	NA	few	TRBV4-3	CASSHGLENTEAFF	TGCGCCAGCAGCCACGGACTGGAGAACACTGAAGCTTTCTTT
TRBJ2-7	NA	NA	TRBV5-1	CASSLTVSSTTEQYF	TGCGCCAGCAGCTTGACAGTGTCTTCAACCACGGAGCAGTACTTC
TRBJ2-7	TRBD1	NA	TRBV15	CATSRDETGWEQYF	TGTGCCACCAGCAGAGATGAGACAGGGTGGGAGCAGTACTTC
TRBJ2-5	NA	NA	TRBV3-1	CASSRPSRGQETQYF	TGTGCCAGCAGCCGCCCGAGTCGGGGCCAAGAGACCCAGTACTTC
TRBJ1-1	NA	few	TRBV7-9	CASSSSGSRGIEGLGAFF	TGTGCCAGCAGCTCCTCGGGGTCGAGGGGGATAGAGGGATTAGGAGCTTTCTTT
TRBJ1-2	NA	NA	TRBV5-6	CASSIRAGNGYTF	TGTGCCAGCAGCATCCGGGCAGGGAACGGCTACACCTTC
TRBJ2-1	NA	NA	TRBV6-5	CASSYGIAFEQFF	TGTGCCAGCAGTTACGGGATAGCCTTTGAGCAGTTCTTC
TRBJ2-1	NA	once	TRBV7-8	CASSPTIGEAYNEQFF	TGTGCCAGCAGCCCTACGATCGGGGAGGCCTACAATGAGCAGTTCTTC
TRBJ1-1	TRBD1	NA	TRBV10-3	CAISEARDSEAFF	TGTGCCATCAGTGAGGCACGGGACAGTGAAGCTTTCTTT
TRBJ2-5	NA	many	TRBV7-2	CASSFGLSGSIF	TGTGCCAGCAGCTTCGGACTCTCAGGGAGTATCTTC
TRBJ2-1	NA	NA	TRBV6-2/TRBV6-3	CASSLEGGSYNGQFF	TGTGCCAGCAGTTTGGAGGGGGGGTCCTACAATGGGCAGTTCTTC
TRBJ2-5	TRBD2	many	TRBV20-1	CSASGAGARETQYF	TGCAGTGCTAGTGGAGCGGGGGCGCGAGAGACCCAGTACTTC
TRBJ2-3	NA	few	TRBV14	CASSQLMRGTADTQYF	TGTGCCAGCAGCCAACTTATGCGGGGTACCGCAGATACGCAGTATTTT
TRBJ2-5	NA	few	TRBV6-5	CASSYQDQGGETQYF	TGTGCCAGCAGTTACCAAGACCAGGGGGGAGAGACCCAGTACTTC
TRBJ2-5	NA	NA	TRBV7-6	CASSLVPRGLPEETQYF	TGTGCCAGCAGCTTAGTCCCGCGGGGGCTTCCCGAAGAGACCCAGTACTTC
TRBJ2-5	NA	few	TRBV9	CASSVQGGKTQYF	TGTGCCAGCAGCGTACAGGGGGGGAAGACCCAGTACTTC
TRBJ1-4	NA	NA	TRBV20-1	CSKGGGPRKLFF	TGCAGCAAAGGCGGAGGGCCAAGAAAACTGTTTTTT
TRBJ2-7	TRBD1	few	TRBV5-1	CASSLKGQAYEQYF	TGCGCCAGCAGCTTGAAGGGACAGGCCTACGAGCAGTACTTC
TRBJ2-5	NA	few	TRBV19	CASSPTGSVTQYF	TGTGCCAGTAGTCCAACAGGGTCGGTAACCCAGTACTTC
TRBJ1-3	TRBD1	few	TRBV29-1	CSVDPGTGSPSGNTIYF	TGCAGCGTTGACCCCGGGACAGGGAGCCCCTCTGGAAACACCATATATTTT
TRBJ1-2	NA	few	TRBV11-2	CASSSQLDPGGYYGYTF	TGTGCCAGCAGCTCGCAGCTAGACCCCGGAGGTTACTATGGCTACACCTTC
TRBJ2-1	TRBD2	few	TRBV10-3	CAIKSTGGAYNEQFF	TGTGCCATCAAGTCGACGGGGGGGGCCTACAATGAGCAGTTCTTC
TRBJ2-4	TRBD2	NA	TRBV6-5	CASSPLAGAKNIQYF	TGTGCCAGCAGCCCCCTAGCGGGAGCCAAAAACATTCAGTACTTC
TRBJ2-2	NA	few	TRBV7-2	CASSRGGAETGELFF	TGTGCCAGCAGCCGTGGGGGGGCAGAGACCGGGGAGCTGTTTTTT
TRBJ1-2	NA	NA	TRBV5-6	CASSFPGGIEGYTF	TGTGCCAGCAGCTTCCCGGGAGGGATAGAGGGCTACACCTTC
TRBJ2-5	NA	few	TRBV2	CASSTEFQETQYF	TGTGCCAGCAGTACAGAGTTCCAAGAGACCCAGTACTTC
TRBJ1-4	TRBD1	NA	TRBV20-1	CSARDYRGSGEKLFF	TGCAGTGCTAGAGATTACAGGGGATCGGGTGAAAAACTGTTTTTT
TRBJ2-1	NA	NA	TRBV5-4	CASSHMTTTNEQFF	TGTGCCAGCAGCCATATGACTACTACCAATGAGCAGTTCTTC